This T cell receptor beta chain was captured in a study of metastatic and nonmetastatic thyroid tumors. Across the study: Repertoire comparisons spanned blood and tumor or nodule tissue from malignant and benign thyroid patients. Study results and caveats: Reports indicated that malignant thyroid tumors showed significantly higher TCR beta diversity than benign nodules did, in blood and tumor.

MiXCR re-clonotyped the PCR reads for TCRdb. The sample contains 20,000 to 25,000 clones, 12% of which appear only once. Thyroid surgery took place with no prior treatment in any patient. J lost 5 bases, V lost 5 bases, and 9 bases had no gene match. The CDR3 is 14 residues long. From germline, CDR1 is SGHVS and CDR2 FQNEAQ. This clone was picked up many times. As yet, its antigen is unknown. V usage is TRBV7-8 and J usage is TRBJ2-7, with TRBD1 matching over 7 bases. This clonotype was obtained from a male donor with papillary thyroid cancer or a benign thyroid nodule (not recorded which). Some clones in this sample may be carry-over from other donors' samples. The sequencing sample was made of blood. CDR3: CASSPTGNPDEQYF. The DNA of the CDR3 is TGTGCCAGCAGCCCGACAGGGAACCCGGACGAGCAGTACTTC.